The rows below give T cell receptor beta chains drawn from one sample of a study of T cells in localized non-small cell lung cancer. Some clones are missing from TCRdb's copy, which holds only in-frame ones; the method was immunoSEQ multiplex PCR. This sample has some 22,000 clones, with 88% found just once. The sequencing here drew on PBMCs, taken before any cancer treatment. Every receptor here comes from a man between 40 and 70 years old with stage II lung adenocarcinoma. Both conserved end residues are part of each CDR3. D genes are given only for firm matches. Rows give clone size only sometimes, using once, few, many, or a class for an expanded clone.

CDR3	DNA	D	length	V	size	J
CASRSTTNEKLFF	TGTGCCAGCAGGAGCACAACTAATGAAAAACTGTTTTTT	-	13	TRBV27	-	TRBJ1-4
CASPRGPGANVLTF	TGTGCCAGCCCAAGGGGACCTGGGGCCAACGTCCTGACTTTC	-	14	TRBV7-9	-	TRBJ2-6
CASAKAVEQFF	TGTGCCAGCGCGAAAGCTGTAGAGCAGTTCTTC	-	11	TRBV6-1	-	TRBJ2-1
CASSLDSQLAGAVDGELFF	TGTGCCAGCAGCTTAGACTCCCAGCTAGCGGGAGCAGTTGACGGGGAGCTGTTTTTT	TRBD2	19	TRBV11-2	-	TRBJ2-2
CASRAGYTEAFF	TGTGCCAGTAGGGCGGGGTACACTGAAGCTTTCTTT	-	12	TRBV19	few	TRBJ1-1
CASSGGTPKVGEQFF	TGTGCCAGCAGCGGGGGGACGCCAAAAGTGGGCGAGCAGTTCTTC	-	15	TRBV9	-	TRBJ2-1
CASNSGGAFTDTQYF	TGTGCCAGCAATAGCGGAGGGGCCTTCACAGATACGCAGTATTTT	-	15	TRBV28	once	TRBJ2-3
CASSQDLSVAKNIQYF	TGCGCCAGCAGCCAAGATCTAAGTGTAGCCAAAAACATTCAGTACTTC	-	16	TRBV4-3	-	TRBJ2-4
CASGYTDTQYF	TGTGCCAGCGGTTACACAGATACGCAGTATTTT	-	11	TRBV10-3	once	TRBJ2-3
CASSLASGASYEQYF	TGTGCCAGCAGCTTAGCGTCAGGGGCCTCCTACGAGCAGTACTTC	-	15	TRBV7-3	-	TRBJ2-7
CASSEARGLPDGYTF	TGTGCCAGCAGTGAAGCCCGGGGCCTGCCTGATGGCTACACCTTC	-	15	TRBV2	-	TRBJ1-2
CASSSGTVPYEQYF	TGTGCCAGCAGTTCAGGGACGGTACCCTACGAGCAGTACTTC	-	14	TRBV28	-	TRBJ2-7
CAWALGTAETQYF	TGTGCCTGGGCCCTTGGGACAGCAGAGACCCAGTACTTC	TRBD1	13	TRBV30	-	TRBJ2-5
CASSFGEADSYEQYF	TGCGCCAGCAGCTTTGGTGAGGCGGACTCCTACGAGCAGTACTTC	-	15	TRBV5-1	-	TRBJ2-7
CASRYRGTVEQYF	TGTGCCAGCAGGTACAGGGGGACTGTCGAGCAGTACTTC	TRBD1	13	TRBV2	-	TRBJ2-7
CASSRRTF	TGTGCCAGCAGCCGTCGGACCTTC	-	8	TRBV21-1	-	TRBJ1-2
CATTGQIYSTNEKLFF	TGTGCCACCACGGGACAGATCTATTCAACTAATGAAAAACTGTTTTTT	TRBD1	16	TRBV19	-	TRBJ1-4
CASSLGTGNIQYF	TGTGCCAGCAGCTTAGGGACAGGAAACATTCAGTACTTC	TRBD1	13	TRBV11-3	-	TRBJ2-4
CASRRSGLNGYTF	TGTGCCAGCAGGCGATCGGGTTTGAATGGCTACACCTTC	-	13	TRBV6-1	-	TRBJ1-2
CAWGRDSYGEKLFF	TGTGCCTGGGGGCGAGACAGTTACGGGGAAAAACTGTTTTTT	-	14	TRBV30	-	TRBJ1-4
CASSFERDYNEQFF	TGTGCCAGCAGTTTTGAGAGGGACTACAATGAGCAGTTCTTC	-	14	TRBV6-5	-	TRBJ2-1
CASSYLNIYGATAFF	TGTGCCAGCAGCTATTTAAACATTTATGGCGCAACCGCGTTCTTC	-	15	TRBV7-9	-	TRBJ2-1
CASSSPVSGRVNTQYF	TGTGCCAGCAGCTCCCCGGTTAGCGGGAGGGTAAATACGCAGTATTTT	TRBD2	16	TRBV11-2	-	TRBJ2-3
CATADRASNQPQHF	TGTGCCACTGCCGACAGGGCTAGCAATCAGCCCCAGCATTTT	TRBD1	14	TRBV19	-	TRBJ1-5
CASSLKLGELFF	TGTGCCAGCAGCTTAAAGCTCGGGGAGCTGTTTTTT	-	12	TRBV7-3	medium-sized	TRBJ2-2
CAIGQGKYEQYF	TGTGCCATAGGACAGGGGAAATACGAGCAGTACTTC	TRBD1	12	TRBV6-5	-	TRBJ2-7
CASSTSYEQFF	TGTGCCAGCAGCACCTCGTATGAGCAGTTCTTC	-	11	TRBV9	medium-sized	TRBJ2-1
CASGDRGIILDTQYF	TGTGCCAGCGGGGACAGGGGCATCATTTTGGATACGCAGTATTTT	TRBD1	15	TRBV2	-	TRBJ2-3
CASSYRGEDFF	TGTGCCAGCAGTTACCGAGGGGAGGATTTCTTT	-	11	TRBV6-5	-	TRBJ1-1
CASSKDREVGNQPQHF	TGTGCCAGTAGTAAGGACAGGGAGGTCGGCAATCAGCCCCAGCATTTT	TRBD1	16	TRBV19	-	TRBJ1-5
CASSQEYDRVFSYNEQFF	TGCGCCAGCAGCCAAGAATACGACAGGGTGTTCTCCTACAATGAGCAGTTCTTC	TRBD1	18	TRBV4-1	-	TRBJ2-1
CASRWDRIDEKLFF	TGTGCCAGTAGATGGGACAGGATTGATGAAAAACTGTTTTTT	TRBD1	14	TRBV19	once	TRBJ1-4
CASSLLWDQPQHF	TGTGCCAGCAGCTTGTTATGGGATCAGCCCCAGCATTTT	-	13	TRBV5-5	-	TRBJ1-5
CANPSFSGGAETQYF	TGTGCCAACCCCTCCTTTAGCGGGGGGGCAGAGACCCAGTACTTC	TRBD2	15	TRBV6-4	-	TRBJ2-5
CASSYGQGAYEQYF	TGTGCCAGCAGTTACGGACAGGGGGCCTACGAGCAGTACTTC	TRBD1	14	TRBV27	-	TRBJ2-7
CASSGQGNYGYTF	TGTGCCAGCAGTGGACAGGGGAACTATGGCTACACCTTC	TRBD1	13	TRBV2	-	TRBJ1-2
CASSLGDLETETYEQYF	TGTGCCAGCAGCTTAGGGGATTTAGAGACAGAAACCTACGAGCAGTACTTC	-	17	TRBV13	-	TRBJ2-7
CASSSGIGRGGDGYTF	TGTGCCAGCAGCTCAGGGATAGGCAGGGGTGGGGATGGCTACACCTTC	-	16	TRBV7-8	-	TRBJ1-2
CASSIVSGTARLPLSNQPQHF	TGTGCCAGTAGTATAGTCAGTGGAACAGCGCGCTTACCTCTTAGCAATCAGCCCCAGCATTTT	-	21	TRBV19	-	TRBJ1-5
CASSVRETQYF	TGTGCCAGCAGTGTACGAGAGACCCAGTACTTC	-	11	TRBV25-1	-	TRBJ2-5
CASSQTSPETQYF	TGCGCCAGCAGCCAGACTAGTCCAGAGACCCAGTACTTC	-	13	TRBV5-1	-	TRBJ2-5
CASSPSGSGQETQYF	TGTGCCAGCAGTCCCTCGGGAAGCGGACAAGAGACCCAGTACTTC	-	15	TRBV2	-	TRBJ2-5
CASSLGLNTGELFF	TGTGCCAGCAGCCTGGGACTCAACACCGGGGAGCTGTTTTTT	-	14	TRBV6-5	once	TRBJ2-2
CASSYDSNQPQHF	TGTGCCAGCAGTTACGACAGCAATCAGCCCCAGCATTTT	-	13	TRBV6-5	-	TRBJ1-5
CASSVQGLVWETQYF	TGTGCCAGTAGTGTACAGGGACTTGTCTGGGAGACCCAGTACTTC	-	15	TRBV19	-	TRBJ2-5
CASRSGTAQRYGYTF	TGTGCCAGCCGCTCTGGGACCGCCCAGCGGTATGGCTACACCTTC	-	15	TRBV28	-	TRBJ1-2
CAITEQGNGGYTF	TGTGCCATCACCGAACAGGGGAATGGTGGCTACACCTTC	TRBD1	13	TRBV10-3	-	TRBJ1-2
CSVGRGAVIDEQYF	TGCAGCGTTGGTCGTGGGGCGGTTATCGACGAGCAGTACTTC	-	14	TRBV29-1	-	TRBJ2-7
CASSQDGPAFF	TGCGCCAGCAGCCAAGACGGCCCGGCTTTCTTT	-	11	TRBV4-1	-	TRBJ1-1
CASSYRLAGDTGELFF	TGTGCCAGCAGCTACCGACTAGCGGGGGACACCGGGGAGCTGTTTTTT	TRBD2	16	TRBV7-2	-	TRBJ2-2
CAWTARETQYF	TGTGCCTGGACGGCGAGGGAGACCCAGTACTTC	-	11	TRBV30	-	TRBJ2-5
CASSANRDRLEAFF	TGTGCCAGCAGCGCGAACCGGGACAGGCTTGAAGCTTTCTTT	TRBD1	14	TRBV7-3	-	TRBJ1-1
CASSEGGDGYNTEAFF	TGCGCCAGCAGTGAAGGGGGGGATGGTTACAACACTGAAGCTTTCTTT	-	16	TRBV10-2	-	TRBJ1-1
CASSSDRNTGELFF	TGTGCCAGCAGCTCGGACAGGAACACCGGGGAGCTGTTTTTT	-	14	TRBV7-7	-	TRBJ2-2
CASSRDYAAGELFF	TGTGCCAGCAGCCGAGATTATGCGGCCGGGGAGCTGTTTTTT	-	14	TRBV7-2	-	TRBJ2-2
CASSLDSGDYEQYF	TGTGCCAGCAGCTTAGATTCGGGAGACTACGAGCAGTACTTC	-	14	TRBV11-3	-	TRBJ2-7
CASSSGDRDTEAFF	TGTGCCAGCAGTTCCGGAGACAGGGACACTGAAGCTTTCTTT	TRBD1	14	TRBV7-9	-	TRBJ1-1